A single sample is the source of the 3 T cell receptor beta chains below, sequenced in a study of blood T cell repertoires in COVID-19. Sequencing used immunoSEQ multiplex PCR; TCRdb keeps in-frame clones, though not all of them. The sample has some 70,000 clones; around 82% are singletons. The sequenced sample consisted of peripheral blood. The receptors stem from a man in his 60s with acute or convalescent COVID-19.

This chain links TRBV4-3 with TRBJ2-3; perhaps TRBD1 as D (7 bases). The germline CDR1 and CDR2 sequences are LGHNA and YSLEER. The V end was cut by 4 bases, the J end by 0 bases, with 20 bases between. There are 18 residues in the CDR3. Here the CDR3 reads CASSPGGKGPFSTDTQYF. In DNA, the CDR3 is TGCGCCAGCAGCCCAGGGGGGAAGGGGCCCTTCAGCACAGATACGCAGTATTTT.

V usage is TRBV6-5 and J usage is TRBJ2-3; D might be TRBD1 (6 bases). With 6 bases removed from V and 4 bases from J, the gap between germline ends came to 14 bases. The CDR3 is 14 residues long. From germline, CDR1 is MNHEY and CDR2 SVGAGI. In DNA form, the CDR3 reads TGTGCCAGCAGCCGGGACACCTCGTCAGATACGCAGTATTTT. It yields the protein CASSRDTSSDTQYF.

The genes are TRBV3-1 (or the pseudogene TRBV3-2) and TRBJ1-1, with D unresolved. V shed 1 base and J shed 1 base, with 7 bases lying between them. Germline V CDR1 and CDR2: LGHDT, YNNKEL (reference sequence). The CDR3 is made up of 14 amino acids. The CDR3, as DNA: TGTGCCAGCAGCCAAGTTCGAGAGAACACTGAAGCTTTCTTT. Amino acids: CASSQVRENTEAFF.